These 13 T cell receptor beta chains originate from one sample sequenced in a study of shared clonotypes between healthy human individuals. TCRdb's copy holds only in-frame clones and misses some; the assay was immunoSEQ multiplex PCR. The repertoire holds 2.3 million or so clones, with about 92% as singletons. Sequencing used naive CD4+ T cells from PBMCs. Regarding subset: CD45RA+ positively selected. The receptors originated from a man aged 18 to 30 in good health. Some clones in this sample may be carry-over from other donors' samples.

This clone was observed a single time. In nucleotides, the CDR3 is TGTGCCAGCAGACGAACAGGGGGCAGTACCAAAAACATTCAGTACTTC. Protein product: CASRRTGGSTKNIQYF. The chain is built from TRBV28 and TRBJ2-4; 9 bases line up with TRBD1. Germline loops: CDR1 MDHEN, CDR2 SYDVKM. V shed 6 bases and J 2 bases; nucleotides not matched to a gene: 8. The CDR3 runs 16 residues.

The chain links TRBV27 to TRBJ1-4, with TRBD1 as a possible D gene (5 bases). In germline, CDR1 is MNHEY, CDR2 SMNVEV (reference sequence). The length of the CDR3 is 16 residues. The ends were cut back, 2 bases at V and 4 bases at J, with 14 bases in the middle. The DNA for the CDR3 is TGTGCCAGCAGTTTAAACGACAGACCTGGTAATGAAAAACTGTTTTTT. Protein product: CASSLNDRPGNEKLFF.

The chain uses TRBV5-4 and TRBJ2-7; TRBD2 agrees at 7 bases. This CDR3 is built from 15 residues. V trimming: 4 bases; J trimming: 2 bases; junction bases outside the gene matches: 9. Germline assignment: CDR1 SGHNT and CDR2 YYREEE (reference sequence). CDR3 residues: CASSLGLQLAYEQYF. The CDR3 DNA reads TGTGCCAGCAGCCTGGGACTACAACTCGCCTACGAGCAGTACTTC.

In the case of this clone: This specimen includes other DNA sequences encoding the same CDR3. The V and J genes are TRBV28 and TRBJ2-2, with TRBD1 matching over 9 bases. Germline lookup yields CDR1 MDHEN and CDR2 SYDVKM. The CDR3 has 16 amino acids. Losses at the gene ends were 6 bases for V and 1 base for J; bases not matched to a gene: 6. The CDR3 loop reads CASSPPGQGNTGELFF. The CDR3 DNA reads TGTGCCAGCAGCCCCCCGGGACAGGGGAACACCGGGGAGCTGTTTTTT.

This chain links TRBV18 with TRBJ2-7; 8 bases fit TRBD2. The length of the CDR3 is 18 residues. Losses at the gene ends were 0 bases for V and 2 bases for J; bases not matched to a gene: 12. CDR1 and CDR2 from the germline V gene are KGHSH and LQKENI. The CDR3 bases are TGTGCCAGCTCACCACCGGGAGCCCTAGCGGGTGCCGCCTACGAGCAGTACTTC. Translating it yields CASSPPGALAGAAYEQYF.

The chain joins TRBV7-8 to TRBJ2-1, with D hard to call. CDR1 SGHVS and CDR2 FQNEAQ come from the germline V gene. The V end was cut by 6 bases, the J end by 0 bases, with 15 bases between. The CDR3 is made up of 16 amino acids. The CDR3 is CASRVWGKSSYNEQFF. CDR3 DNA sequence: TGTGCCAGCAGGGTATGGGGAAAAAGCTCCTACAATGAGCAGTTCTTC.

The V call is TRBV7-2, the J call TRBJ2-3, with D hard to call. Germline V CDR1 and CDR2: SGHTA, FQGNSA. CDR3 length: 12 amino acids. V lost 0 bases, J lost 7 bases, and 5 bases lay in between. The CDR3 region is CASSLARNTQYF. CDR3 in DNA: TGTGCCAGCAGCTTAGCAAGGAATACGCAGTATTTT.

V and J are TRBV7-3 and TRBJ2-3; no clear D. Per the germline V gene, CDR1 is SGHTA and CDR2 is FQGTGA. Trimming shortened V by 2 bases and J by 6 bases, and 15 bases separated the two germline ends. This CDR3 comprises 15 residues. The CDR3 sequence is CASSLGMYPADTQYF. CDR3 in DNA: TGTGCCAGCAGCTTAGGGATGTATCCCGCGGATACGCAGTATTTT.

The V gene is TRBV9, the J gene TRBJ1-2, with 7 bases matching TRBD1. CDR3 length equals 14 residues. From germline, CDR1 is SGDLS and CDR2 YYNGEE. With 0 bases clipped from V and 8 bases from J, the junction kept 7 bases outside the gene matches. Here the CDR3 DNA reads TGTGCCAGCAGCGTAGCAACACAGGGGACGGGCTACACCTTC. Translation gives CASSVATQGTGYTF.

This chain uses TRBV12-1 with TRBJ2-5; TRBD1, as called in the table, went unchecked against the DNA. TRBV12-1 is designated a pseudogene. This CDR3 is built from 14 residues. In DNA, the CDR3 is TGTGCCAGCTGGGACAGGGAGTACCAAGAGACCCAGTACTTC. This encodes CASWDREYQETQYF.

This sequence joins TRBV6-5 and TRBJ2-5; D unclear. V lost 0 bases and J 1 base, leaving 12 bases between the germline ends. The CDR3 extends over 16 amino acids. Germline V gene data show CDR1 as MNHEY and CDR2 as SVGAGI. This CDR3 is CASSYSLALFQETQYF. As DNA, the CDR3 is TGTGCCAGCAGTTACTCATTGGCGCTATTCCAAGAGACCCAGTACTTC.

The chain uses TRBV7-9 and TRBJ2-7; 15 nucleotides line up with TRBD2. V trimming: 4 bases; J trimming: 9 bases; junction bases outside the gene matches: 7. Germline V CDR1 and CDR2: SEHNR, FQNEAQ (reference sequence). The CDR3 sequence is 15 residues long. The chain's CDR3 is CASSSGLAGGVWQYF. CDR3 DNA: TGTGCCAGCAGCTCCGGACTAGCGGGAGGGGTTTGGCAGTACTTC.

A word on this clone: Other DNA sequences in this specimen translate into the identical CDR3. This rearrangement joins TRBV7-2 to TRBJ2-5; the match to TRBD2 covers 10 bases. From germline, CDR1 is SGHTA and CDR2 FQGNSA. CDR3 size: 15 residues. Losses at the gene ends were 4 bases for V and 4 bases for J; bases not matched to a gene: 6. For the CDR3, the DNA is TGTGCCAGCAGCTACCAGCGGGGGGGCGGAGAGACCCAGTACTTC. This translates into CASSYQRGGGETQYF.